A single sample is the source of the 22 T cell receptor beta chains below, sequenced in a study of T cells in localized non-small cell lung cancer. The protocol was immunoSEQ multiplex PCR, while the TCRdb copy is restricted to in-frame clones and leaves out a portion. The data hold some 54,000 clones, with about 78% observed a single time. Sequencing used PBMCs, obtained before any cancer treatment. The receptors shown here come from a woman between 35 and 75 years old with stage II lung adenocarcinoma.

This clone was seen just once. The chain recombines TRBV4-3 with TRBJ2-5; TRBD1 might be the D (5 bases). V was trimmed by 1 base and J by 2 bases, leaving 5 bases between them. Germline CDR1 is LGHNA and CDR2 is YSLEER. The CDR3 is 13 amino acids. CDR3 sequence (DNA): TGCGCCAGCAGCCAAGGGACACAAGAGACCCAGTACTTC. It specifies CASSQGTQETQYF.

This clone occurred once. CDR3 residues: CAWSVSQGITDTQYF. CDR3 bases: TGTGCCTGGAGTGTCTCACAGGGTATTACAGATACGCAGTATTTT. The chain links TRBV30 to TRBJ2-3, with D possibly being TRBD1 (6 bases). The length of the CDR3 is 15 residues. Between the trimmed V and J ends, which lost 0 bases and 3 bases, there was a span of 13 bases. Germline V gene lookup returns CDR1 GTSNPN and CDR2 SVGIG (reference sequence).

This chain connects TRBV29-1 to TRBJ2-1, with D possibly being TRBD1 (6 bases). The V gene's germline CDR1 is SQVTM and CDR2 ANQGSEA. V shed 6 bases and J shed 6 bases, with 15 bases lying between them. This CDR3 has 13 amino acids. The CDR3 nucleotides are TGCAGCGTCGTCCGGGACACCTCCAATGAGCAGTTCTTC. Translated: CSVVRDTSNEQFF.

This clone turned up a few times. This rearrangement joins TRBV5-8 to TRBJ1-5; D remains unclear. This CDR3 spans 14 amino acids. CDR1 and CDR2 (germline): SGHTS, YDEGEE. The V and J ends lost 0 bases and 5 bases respectively, with 9 bases between them. DNA for the CDR3: TGTGCCAGCAGCTTGGGGTACCCCGATCAGCCCCAGCATTTT. Its protein product is CASSLGYPDQPQHF.

This chain uses TRBV5-1 with TRBJ2-1; D ambiguous. Trimming shortened V by 0 bases and J by 10 bases, and 11 bases separated the two germline ends. This CDR3 spans 13 amino acids. Germline CDR1 reads SGHRS; CDR2 reads YFSETQ. The CDR3 bases are TGCGCCAGCAGCTTGGTCCCGCAAGAAGAGCAGTTCTTC. Amino acid sequence: CASSLVPQEEQFF.

This clone showed up just once. V usage is TRBV7-8 and J usage is TRBJ1-1, with 7 nucleotides matching TRBD1. V gave up 4 bases and J gave up 0 bases; unmatched junction bases: 14. The germline CDR1 and CDR2 sequences are SGHVS and FQNEAQ. The CDR3 is 18 residues long. CDR3 region: CASSSPQGGAQMNTEAFF. The CDR3 bases are TGTGCCAGCAGCTCTCCCCAGGGGGGGGCGCAGATGAACACTGAAGCTTTCTTT. Filled out from reference TRBV7-8 and TRBJ1-1, the complete variable domain reads GAGVSQSPRYKVAKRGQDVALRCDPISGHVSLFWYQQALGQGPEFLTYFQNEAQLDKSGLPSDRFFAERPEGSVSTLKIQRTQQEDSAVYLCASSSPQGGAQMNTEAFFGQGTRLTVV.

This clone turned up a few times. CDR3 region: CASSRDYLDTQYF. CDR3 sequence (DNA): TGTGCCAGCAGTCGGGACTACCTAGATACGCAGTATTTT. The chain recombines TRBV6-1 with TRBJ2-3; 7 positions match TRBD2. CDR3 length: 13 amino acids. With 5 bases clipped from V and 5 bases from J, the junction kept 4 bases outside the gene matches. Germline V gene sequence: CDR1 MNHNS, CDR2 SASEGT.

V usage is TRBV5-1 and J usage is TRBJ2-6; possibly TRBD2 for D (5 bases). Germline CDR1 is SGHRS and CDR2 is YFSETQ. The CDR3 has 15 residues. Deletions cut 0 bases from V and 2 bases from J, with 6 bases between. CDR3 loop: CASSLDGAGANVLTF. The DNA for the CDR3 is TGCGCCAGCAGCTTGGACGGGGCTGGGGCCAACGTCCTGACTTTC. Looking up the rest from reference TRBV5-1 and TRBJ2-6 gives the full variable domain: KAGVTQTPRYLIKTRGQQVTLSCSPISGHRSVSWYQQTPGQGLQFLFEYFSETQRNKGNFPGRFSGRQFSNSRSEMNVSTLELGDSALYLCASSLDGAGANVLTFGAGSRLTVL.

This chain connects TRBV7-2 to TRBJ1-1; no definite D call. Looked up from germline, CDR1 is SGHTA and CDR2 is FQGNSA. The CDR3 spans 14 residues. With 6 bases removed from V and 1 base from J, the gap between germline ends came to 12 bases. CDR3 sequence (DNA): TGTGCCAGCAGGCCCTTCGCAGGGAACACTGAAGCTTTCTTT. Its translation is CASRPFAGNTEAFF.

The chain has TRBV6-5 and TRBJ1-6; TRBD1 is a possible D gene (5 bases). The germline V and J ends were trimmed by 6 bases and 8 bases, with 17 bases remaining between them. Germline V gives CDR1 MNHEY, CDR2 SVGAGI. There are 15 residues in the CDR3. The CDR3 nucleotides read TGTGCCAGCAGGAATCCCGGGACGGTCGATTCACCCCTCCACTTT. Protein: CASRNPGTVDSPLHF.

The genes are TRBV14 and TRBJ2-7, with a weak D call TRBD1 (5 bases). CDR1 and CDR2 from the germline V gene are SGHDN and FVKESK. This CDR3 spans 16 amino acids. The V end was cut by 2 bases, the J end by 1 base, with 15 bases between. CDR3 sequence: CASSQMNRLGSYEQYF. In DNA form, the CDR3 reads TGTGCCAGCAGCCAAATGAACAGGCTAGGGTCCTACGAGCAGTACTTC.

DNA of the CDR3: TGTGCCTGGGGGTGGGACAGGGACTACGAGCAGTACTTC. Its translation is CAWGWDRDYEQYF. This sequence joins TRBV30 and TRBJ2-7; 9 bases are a match to TRBD1. The CDR3 covers 13 residues. Trimming took 5 bases from V and 3 from J; bases not matched to a gene: 5. The germline CDR1 and CDR2 sequences are GTSNPN and SVGIG (reference sequence).

V is TRBV5-1 and J is TRBJ1-2, with 10 nucleotides matching TRBD1. The germline V gene encodes CDR1 SGHRS and CDR2 YFSETQ. V lost 5 bases and J lost 6; bases outside the gene matches: 4. The CDR3 contains 13 residues. CDR3 DNA sequence: TGCGCCAGCAGTTCTGGGACAGGGGATGGCTACACCTTC. It codes for CASSSGTGDGYTF.

The chain is built from TRBV6-5 and TRBJ2-7, with 8 nucleotides matching TRBD1. The germline V gene has CDR1 MNHEY and CDR2 SVGAGI. Losses at the gene ends were 5 bases for V and 7 bases for J; bases not matched to a gene: 7. The CDR3 runs to 13 residues. This CDR3 reads CASSLGQGREQYF. CDR3 coding DNA: TGTGCCAGCAGTCTCGGACAGGGAAGGGAGCAGTACTTC.

This rearrangement joins TRBV5-4 to TRBJ1-2; TRBD1 agrees at 9 bases. V gave up 4 bases and J gave up 0 bases; unmatched junction bases: 10. CDR3 length equals 17 residues. CDR1 and CDR2 from the germline V gene are SGHNT and YYREEE (reference sequence). In nucleotides, the CDR3 is TGTGCCAGCAGCCCCGGGACAGGGAGTCGCTCTAACTATGGCTACACCTTC. It specifies CASSPGTGSRSNYGYTF. Full variable domain (remainder filled in from reference TRBV5-4 and TRBJ1-2): ETGVTQSPTHLIKTRGQQVTLRCSSQSGHNTVSWYQQALGQGPQFIFQYYREEENGRGNFPPRFSGLQFPNYSSELNVNALELDDSALYLCASSPGTGSRSNYGYTFGSGTRLTVV.

The chain is built from TRBV11-2 and TRBJ1-2; D is undetermined. The CDR3 length is 15 residues. Trimming pared 1 base from V and 8 bases from J, leaving 17 bases between. The V gene's germline CDR1 is SGHAT and CDR2 FQNNGV. The CDR3: CASSLAPADLGGYTF. CDR3 DNA: TGTGCCAGCAGCTTAGCCCCGGCAGACCTAGGGGGCTACACCTTC. The complete variable domain, with remaining parts taken from reference TRBV11-2 and TRBJ1-2, reads EAGVAQSPRYKIIEKRQSVAFWCNPISGHATLYWYQQILGQGPKLLIQFQNNGVVDDSQLPKDRFSAERLKGVDSTLKIQPAKLEDSAVYLCASSLAPADLGGYTFGSGTRLTVV.

The J gene is TRBJ1-2, the V gene TRBV19; D ambiguous. The V gene's germline CDR1 is LNHDA and CDR2 SQIVND (reference sequence). Trimming removed 4 bases at V and 6 bases at J, with 12 bases between. The CDR3 is made up of 13 amino acids. The CDR3 reads CASSKENRHGYTF. In DNA form, the CDR3 reads TGTGCCAGTAGTAAGGAAAATAGGCATGGCTACACCTTC. Looking up the rest from reference TRBV19 and TRBJ1-2 gives the full variable domain: DGGITQSPKYLFRKEGQNVTLSCEQNLNHDAMYWYRQDPGQGLRLIYYSQIVNDFQKGDIAEGYSVSREKKESFPLTVTSAQKNPTAFYLCASSKENRHGYTFGSGTRLTVV.

The CDR3 DNA reads as TGTGCCAGCAGCGTAGCTTCCCTAGCGTCCGGGGAGCTGTTTTTT. Amino acids: CASSVASLASGELFF. The V call is TRBV9, the J call TRBJ2-2; perhaps TRBD2 as D (6 bases). V dropped 0 bases and J dropped 6 bases, with 12 bases sitting between them. This CDR3 region has 15 residues. Germline assignment: CDR1 SGDLS and CDR2 YYNGEE.

The chain links TRBV7-6 to TRBJ2-2; D assignment may be TRBD1 or TRBD2 (5 bases each). Trimming took off 5 bases at V and 2 bases at J, with 15 bases between the two ends. Germline V gene lookup returns CDR1 SGHVS and CDR2 FNYEAQ. The CDR3 sequence is 16 residues long. The CDR3 DNA reads TGTGCCAGCAGCCCGTCCTCGAGGGGTAACACCGGGGAGCTGTTTTTT. Its translation: CASSPSSRGNTGELFF.

This clone turned up a few times. The gene calls are TRBV5-1 and TRBJ2-5; TRBD1 matches at 11 bases. In germline, CDR1 is SGHRS, CDR2 YFSETQ. The CDR3 loop spans 15 amino acids. Losses at the gene ends were 2 bases for V and 4 bases for J; bases not matched to a gene: 4. The CDR3 region has the DNA TGCGCCAGCAGCTTTGGAGGGACAGGGGGAGAGACCCAGTACTTC. Translation: CASSFGGTGGETQYF.

This clone came up once. The rearrangement joins TRBV9 to TRBJ2-5; D perhaps matches TRBD1 (6 bases). V was trimmed by 3 bases and J by 2 bases, leaving 14 bases between them. The CDR3 spans 15 residues. Germline CDR1 reads SGDLS; CDR2 reads YYNGEE. The CDR3 DNA reads as TGTGCCAGCAGCGCCCCGTCGGACAGACAAGAGACCCAGTACTTC. Protein product: CASSAPSDRQETQYF.

The genes are TRBV18 and TRBJ1-4; D is possibly TRBD1 (6 bases). This CDR3 is 13 amino acids long. V was shortened by 5 bases and J by 6 bases, with 10 bases between the two germline ends. The germline V gene encodes CDR1 KGHSH and CDR2 LQKENI. In nucleotides, the CDR3 is TGTGCCAGCTCAAAGGACAGAGATGAAAAACTGTTTTTT. It is translated as CASSKDRDEKLFF.